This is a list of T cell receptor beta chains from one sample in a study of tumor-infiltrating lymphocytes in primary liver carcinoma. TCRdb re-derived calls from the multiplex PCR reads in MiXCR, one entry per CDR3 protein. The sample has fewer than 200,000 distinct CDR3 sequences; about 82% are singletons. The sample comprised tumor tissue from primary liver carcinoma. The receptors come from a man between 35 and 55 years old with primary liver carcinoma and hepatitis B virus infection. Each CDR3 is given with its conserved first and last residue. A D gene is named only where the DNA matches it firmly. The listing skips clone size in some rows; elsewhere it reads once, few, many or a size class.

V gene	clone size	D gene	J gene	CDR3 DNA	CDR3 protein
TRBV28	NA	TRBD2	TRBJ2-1	TGTGTCAGCAGTCTCAGGACTAGCGGTGAGCAGTTCTTC	CVSSLRTSGEQFF
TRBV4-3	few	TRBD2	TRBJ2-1	TGCGCCAGTAGCCCCCACGGGACTAGCGGGAATAATGAGCAGTTCTTC	CASSPHGTSGNNEQFF
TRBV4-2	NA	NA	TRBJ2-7	TGTGCCAGCAGCCAAACCCCGGGACCAGACTACGAGCAGTACTTC	CASSQTPGPDYEQYF
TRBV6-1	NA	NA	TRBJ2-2	TGTGCCAGCAGTGAAGTACCCACTAGCATACCCGGGGAGCTGTTTTTT	CASSEVPTSIPGELFF
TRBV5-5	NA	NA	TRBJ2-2	TGTGCCAGTAGACTCCACACCGTGGAGCTGTTTTTT	CASRLHTVELFF
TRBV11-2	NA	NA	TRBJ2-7	TGTGCCAGCAGCTTAGCGGCCAGGGAATTTTACGGGCATTACTTC	CASSLAAREFYGHYF
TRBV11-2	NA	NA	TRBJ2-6	TGTGCCAGCAGCATGGGGGGAGACAGGAGCATTTCCATCTCTGGGGCCAACTTCCTGACTTTC	CASSMGGDRSISISGANFLTF
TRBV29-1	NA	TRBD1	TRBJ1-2	TGCAGCGTGGCCCCCCGCCTACAGGGGGCTTTTCGCTACACTTTC	CSVAPRLQGAFRYTF
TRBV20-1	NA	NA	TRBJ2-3	TGCAGTGCAAAGGGGGTCATGGAGGATACGCAGTATTTT	CSAKGVMEDTQYF
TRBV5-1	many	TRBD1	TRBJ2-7	TGCGCCAGCAGCTTGGGGGAACAGGGGGCGCGGAACGAGCAGTACTTC	CASSLGEQGARNEQYF
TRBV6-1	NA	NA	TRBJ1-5	TGTGCCAGCTGTGTACTCCAAGGTCGGTCCCAGCATTTT	CASCVLQGRSQHF
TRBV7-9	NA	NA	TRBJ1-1	TGTGCCAACAGTTTAGCGGGGGGAAACACTGATGCTTTCTTT	CANSLAGGNTDAFF
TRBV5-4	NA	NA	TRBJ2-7	TGTGCCAGCAGCATCCCGAGTGGCGGTACCCACGAGCAACACTTC	CASSIPSGGTHEQHF
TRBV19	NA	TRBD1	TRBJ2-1	TGTGCCAGTAGTCGACCGGGACAGGGATTGGGGCAGTTCTTC	CASSRPGQGLGQFF
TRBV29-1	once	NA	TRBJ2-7	TGTAGCATCCTAGGGTGCTTCGACAGACCCCCCTCCTACGAGCAGTACTTC	CSILGCFDRPPSYEQYF
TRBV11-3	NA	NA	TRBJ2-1	TGTGCCAGCAGATTAAATGCCAGTGAACAGTTCTTC	CASRLNASEQFF
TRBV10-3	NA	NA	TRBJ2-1	TGTACCATCAGTGAGGGGTTGGGATACAACGAGCAGTTCTTC	CTISEGLGYNEQFF
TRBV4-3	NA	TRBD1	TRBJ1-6	TGCGCCAACAGCCATCTAACTGGACAGGGTGGGTCACCCCTCCAGTTT	CANSHLTGQGGSPLQF
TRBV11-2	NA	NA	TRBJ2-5	TGTGTCAGCAGTATAGAGGGTGCGGCCCAGTACTTC	CVSSIEGAAQYF
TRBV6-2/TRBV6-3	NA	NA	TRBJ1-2	TGTGCCAGCGGTTATTCTCCTCGGGTTGACTATGGCTACACCTTC	CASGYSPRVDYGYTF
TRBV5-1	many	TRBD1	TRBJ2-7	TGCGCCAGCAGCTTCGGACAGGGGGCGGTCGAGCAGTACTTC	CASSFGQGAVEQYF
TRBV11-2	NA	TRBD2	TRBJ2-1	TGTACCAGCAACTTAGATAGGGGCGGGAGGTTCTACAATGAACAGTTCTTC	CTSNLDRGGRFYNEQFF
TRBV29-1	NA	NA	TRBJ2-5	TGCAGCGTACGCTCAGGACGGGGAATGAATACCCAGTACTTC	CSVRSGRGMNTQYF
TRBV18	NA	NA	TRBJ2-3	TGTGCCAGCTTCGTCGCCCGCACAGATACGCAGTATTTT	CASFVARTDTQYF
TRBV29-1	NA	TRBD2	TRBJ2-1	TGTAGCGGGGGGACTAGTAGGCTCAATGAGCAGTTCTTC	CSGGTSRLNEQFF
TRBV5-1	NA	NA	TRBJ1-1	TGCGCCAGCAGCGCCGCCGGTGAGTACACTGATGCTTTCTTT	CASSAAGEYTDAFF
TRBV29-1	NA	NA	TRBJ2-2	TGCAGCGTTGATCCCAGGAACACTGGGGAGCCGTTTTTT	CSVDPRNTGEPFF
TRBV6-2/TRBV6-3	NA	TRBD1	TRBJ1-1	TGTGCTACCAGTCGACAGGGTTACACTGAAGCTTTCTTT	CATSRQGYTEAFF
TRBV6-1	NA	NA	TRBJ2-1	TGTGCCAGCGGGAGGGACAAGGGGGATGAGCAGTCCTTC	CASGRDKGDEQSF
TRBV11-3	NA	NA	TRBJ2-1	TGTGCCAGCAGCTTGGGTAGCGGTAATGATCAGTTCTTC	CASSLGSGNDQFF
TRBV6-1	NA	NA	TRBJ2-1	TGTGCCGGCAATGAAGAAGAGGGAGGATACAATGAGCAGTTCTTC	CAGNEEEGGYNEQFF
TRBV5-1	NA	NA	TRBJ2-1	TGCTCCGGCAGACGAAATCTAGGGGATGAGCAGTTCTTC	CSGRRNLGDEQFF
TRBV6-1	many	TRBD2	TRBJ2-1	TGTGCCAGCAGTGAAGCCCCCCTGGCGGGAGTCGATGAGCAGTTCTTC	CASSEAPLAGVDEQFF
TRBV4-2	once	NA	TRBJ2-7	TGTGCCAGCAACCAAGTATGGCGCGGATCATACGAGCAGTACTTC	CASNQVWRGSYEQYF
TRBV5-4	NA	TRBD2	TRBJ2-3	TGCGCCAGGAGCTCACCGCCGGGACTAGCGGGAGGCGCAGATACGCAGTATTTT	CARSSPPGLAGGADTQYF
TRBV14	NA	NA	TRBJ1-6	TGTGCCAGCCGCCACTCAGGAGAAAATTCACCCCTTCACTTT	CASRHSGENSPLHF
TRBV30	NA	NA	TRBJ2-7	TGTGCCTGTTTTATGGGTTTCGAGGAATACTTC	CACFMGFEEYF
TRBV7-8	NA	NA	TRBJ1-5	TGTTCCAGCAGCTTAGTGGACAGAGCGTTTAATCGGCCCCAGCATTTT	CSSSLVDRAFNRPQHF
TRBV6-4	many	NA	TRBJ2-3	TGTGCCAGCAGTGACTCACAGAGCGGGAGCACAGATACGCAGTATTTT	CASSDSQSGSTDTQYF
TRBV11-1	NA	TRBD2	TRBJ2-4	TGTGCCAGCAGTTTTCCCGGGACTACCAGGACCAAAAACATTCAGTATTTC	CASSFPGTTRTKNIQYF
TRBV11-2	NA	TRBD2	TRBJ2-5	TGTACCAGTAGCCCTAGCTCAATCCAGGGTACTGGGCGGGAGACCCGGTACTTC	CTSSPSSIQGTGRETRYF
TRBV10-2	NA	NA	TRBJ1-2	TGCGCCAGCAGTGAAAACGTTAACTATGGCTACATCTTC	CASSENVNYGYIF
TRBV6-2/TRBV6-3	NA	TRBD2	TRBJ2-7	TGTGCCAGCAGCATTCCGACTAGCGAGGGGTACGAGCAGTACTTC	CASSIPTSEGYEQYF
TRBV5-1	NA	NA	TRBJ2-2	TGCGACAGCAGCTTTCGCCCGGGACATGGCACCGGGGAGCTGTTTTTT	CDSSFRPGHGTGELFF
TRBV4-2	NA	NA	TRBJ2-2	TGTGCCAGCAGCCAAACTGGGGGCACAACCGGGGAGCTGTTTTTT	CASSQTGGTTGELFF
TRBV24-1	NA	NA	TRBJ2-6	TGTGCCACGAGTGTGTCATTAGGGGGGGCCAACGTCCTGACTTTC	CATSVSLGGANVLTF
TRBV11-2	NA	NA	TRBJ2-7	TGTGCCAGCGACTCTAACAGGAACACCTACGAGCAGTATTTC	CASDSNRNTYEQYF
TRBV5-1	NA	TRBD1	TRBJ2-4	TGCGCCAGCAGCTTGGGAGGGACAGACCTAGTCAAAAACATTCAATACTTC	CASSLGGTDLVKNIQYF
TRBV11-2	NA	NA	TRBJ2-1	TGTGCCGGTAGCTATAACCACAATGAGCAGTTCTTC	CAGSYNHNEQFF
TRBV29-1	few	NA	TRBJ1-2	TGCAGCGTTGACCCGGACGGCTATGGCTACACCTTC	CSVDPDGYGYTF